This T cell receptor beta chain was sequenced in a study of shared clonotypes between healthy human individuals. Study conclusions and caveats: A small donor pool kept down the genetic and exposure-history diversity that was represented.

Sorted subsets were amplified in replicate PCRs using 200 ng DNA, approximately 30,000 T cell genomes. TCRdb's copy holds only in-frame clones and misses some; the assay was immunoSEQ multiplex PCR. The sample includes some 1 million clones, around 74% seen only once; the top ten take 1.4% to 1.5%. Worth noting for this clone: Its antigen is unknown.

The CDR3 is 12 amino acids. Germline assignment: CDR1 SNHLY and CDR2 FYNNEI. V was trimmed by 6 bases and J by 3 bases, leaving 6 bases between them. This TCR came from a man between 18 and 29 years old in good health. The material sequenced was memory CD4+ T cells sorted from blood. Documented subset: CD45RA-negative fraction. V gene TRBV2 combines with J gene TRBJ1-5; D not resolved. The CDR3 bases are TGTGCCAGCAGGGACGCCAATCAGCCCCAGCATTTT. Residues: CASRDANQPQHF.